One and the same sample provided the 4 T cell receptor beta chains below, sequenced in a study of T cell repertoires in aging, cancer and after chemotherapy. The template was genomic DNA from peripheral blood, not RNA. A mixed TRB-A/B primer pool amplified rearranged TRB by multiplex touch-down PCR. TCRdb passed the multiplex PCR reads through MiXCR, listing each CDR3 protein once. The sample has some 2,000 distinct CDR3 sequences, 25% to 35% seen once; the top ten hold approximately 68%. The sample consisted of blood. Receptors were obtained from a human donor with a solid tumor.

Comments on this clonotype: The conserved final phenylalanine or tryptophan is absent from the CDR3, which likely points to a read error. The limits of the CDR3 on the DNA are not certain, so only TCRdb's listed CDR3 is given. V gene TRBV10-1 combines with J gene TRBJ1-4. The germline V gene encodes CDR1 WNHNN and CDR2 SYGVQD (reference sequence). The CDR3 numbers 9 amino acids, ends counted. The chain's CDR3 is CASRGYRAR.

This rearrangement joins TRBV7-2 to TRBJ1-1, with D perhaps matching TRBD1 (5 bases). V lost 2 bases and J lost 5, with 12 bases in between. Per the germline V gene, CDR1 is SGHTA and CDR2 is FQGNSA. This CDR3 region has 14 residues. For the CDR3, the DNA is TGTGCCAGCAGCTTATGGGGGGGGGTGACTGAAGCTTTCTTT. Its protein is CASSLWGGVTEAFF.

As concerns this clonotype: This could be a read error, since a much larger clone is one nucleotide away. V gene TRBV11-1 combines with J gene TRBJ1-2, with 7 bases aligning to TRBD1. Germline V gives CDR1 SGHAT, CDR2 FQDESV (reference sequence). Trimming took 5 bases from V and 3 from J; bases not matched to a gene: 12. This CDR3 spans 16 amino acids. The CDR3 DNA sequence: TGTGCCAGCAGCGGAAAAACGGACAGGCATCACTATGGCTACACCTTC. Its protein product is CASSGKTDRHHYGYTF.

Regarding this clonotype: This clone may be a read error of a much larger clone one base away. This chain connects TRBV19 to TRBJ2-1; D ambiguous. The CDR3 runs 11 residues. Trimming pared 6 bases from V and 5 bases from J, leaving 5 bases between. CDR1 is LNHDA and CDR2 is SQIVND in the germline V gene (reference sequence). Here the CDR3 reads CASSRNNEQFF. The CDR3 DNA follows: TGTGCCAGTAGCAGAAACAATGAGCAGTTCTTC. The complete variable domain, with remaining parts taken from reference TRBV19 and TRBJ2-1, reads DGGITQSPKYLFRKEGQNVTLSCEQNLNHDAMYWYRQDPGQGLRLIYYSQIVNDFQKGDIAEGYSVSREKKESFPLTVTSAQKNPTAFYLCASSRNNEQFFGPGTRLTVL.